This T cell receptor (beta chain) emerged from a study of PD-1 and CTLA-4 blockade in melanoma. Using immunoSEQ multiplex PCR, the repertoire was profiled, and TCRdb retains in-frame clones only, with some absent. The repertoire includes more than 25,000 clones, about 88% of them detected once, and around 8.7% sits in the top ten. Germline-derived CDR1 and CDR2 are SEHNR and FQNEAQ (reference sequence). V dropped 5 bases and J dropped 1 base, with 8 bases sitting between them. The CDR3 contains 13 residues. The count of this clone is one. The rearrangement joins TRBV7-9 to TRBJ2-5, with a possible D match to TRBD2 (6 bases). The source of this sequence is a human donor with melanoma. The material sequenced was CD8+ T cells from peripheral blood, taken before anti-PD-1 treatment. CDR3 sequence (DNA): TGTGCCAGCAGCCTGGGACTCCAAGAGACCCAGTACTTC. This gives the protein CASSLGLQETQYF.